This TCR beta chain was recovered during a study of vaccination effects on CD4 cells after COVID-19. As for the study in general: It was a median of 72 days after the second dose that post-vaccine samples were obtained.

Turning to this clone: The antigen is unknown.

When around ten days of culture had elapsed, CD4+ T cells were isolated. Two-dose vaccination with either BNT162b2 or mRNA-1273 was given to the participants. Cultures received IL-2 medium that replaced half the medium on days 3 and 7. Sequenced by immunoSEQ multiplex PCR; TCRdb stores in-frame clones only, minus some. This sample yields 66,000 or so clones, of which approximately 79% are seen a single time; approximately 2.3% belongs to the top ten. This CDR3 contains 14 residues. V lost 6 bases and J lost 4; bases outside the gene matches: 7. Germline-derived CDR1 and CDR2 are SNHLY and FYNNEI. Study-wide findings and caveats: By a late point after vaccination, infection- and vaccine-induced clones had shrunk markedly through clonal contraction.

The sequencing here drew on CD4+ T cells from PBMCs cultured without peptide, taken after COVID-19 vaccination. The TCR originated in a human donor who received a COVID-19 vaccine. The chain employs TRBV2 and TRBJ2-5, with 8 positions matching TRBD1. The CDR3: CASSLDRGSETQYF. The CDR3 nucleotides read TGTGCCAGCAGCCTAGACAGGGGCTCAGAGACCCAGTACTTC.